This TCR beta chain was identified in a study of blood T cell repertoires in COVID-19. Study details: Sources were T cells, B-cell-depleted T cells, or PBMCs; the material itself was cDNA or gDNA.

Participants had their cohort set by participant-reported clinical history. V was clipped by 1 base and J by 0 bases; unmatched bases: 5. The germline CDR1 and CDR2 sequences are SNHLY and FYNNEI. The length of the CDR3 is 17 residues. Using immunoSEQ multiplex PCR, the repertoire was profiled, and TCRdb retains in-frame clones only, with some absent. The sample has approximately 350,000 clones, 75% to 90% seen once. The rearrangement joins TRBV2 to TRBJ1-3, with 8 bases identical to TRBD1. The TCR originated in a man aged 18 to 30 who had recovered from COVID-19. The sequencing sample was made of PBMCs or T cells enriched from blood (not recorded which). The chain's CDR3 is CASSEDRGYTSGNTIYF. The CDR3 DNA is TGTGCCAGCAGTGAAGACAGGGGGTATACCTCTGGAAACACCATATATTTT.